This T cell receptor beta chain was recorded in a study of shared clonotypes between healthy human individuals. Study information: A couple of women and three men aged 18 to 49 made up the donors. Overall study findings and caveats: Clonotypes shared by all four sorted-subset donors had higher generation probabilities than non-shared clonotypes. Memory subsets generally showed lower estimated richness than naive subsets.

Only CD45RO-negative cells positively selected for CCR7 counted as naive CD8 cells, so terminally differentiated effector memory CD45RA+ cells were excluded. Adult donors, all healthy and HIV-negative, had no recent acute infections or vaccinations. The CDR3 runs 16 residues. Sequenced by immunoSEQ multiplex PCR; TCRdb stores in-frame clones only, minus some. In the table there are around 1.9 million clones, under 95% of which are singletons. Comments on this clone: Its antigen remains unknown.

This sequence originates from a young man in good health. Some clones in this sample may be carry-over from other donors' samples. Sequencing was done on a sample of naive CD8+ T cells from PBMCs. The V call is TRBV21-1, the J call TRBJ1-5. TRBV21-1 is deemed a pseudogene. CDR3 in amino acids: CASSKKRDINNQPQHF. Here the CDR3 DNA reads TGTGCCAGCAGCAAAAAGCGGGACATCAACAATCAGCCCCAGCATTTT.